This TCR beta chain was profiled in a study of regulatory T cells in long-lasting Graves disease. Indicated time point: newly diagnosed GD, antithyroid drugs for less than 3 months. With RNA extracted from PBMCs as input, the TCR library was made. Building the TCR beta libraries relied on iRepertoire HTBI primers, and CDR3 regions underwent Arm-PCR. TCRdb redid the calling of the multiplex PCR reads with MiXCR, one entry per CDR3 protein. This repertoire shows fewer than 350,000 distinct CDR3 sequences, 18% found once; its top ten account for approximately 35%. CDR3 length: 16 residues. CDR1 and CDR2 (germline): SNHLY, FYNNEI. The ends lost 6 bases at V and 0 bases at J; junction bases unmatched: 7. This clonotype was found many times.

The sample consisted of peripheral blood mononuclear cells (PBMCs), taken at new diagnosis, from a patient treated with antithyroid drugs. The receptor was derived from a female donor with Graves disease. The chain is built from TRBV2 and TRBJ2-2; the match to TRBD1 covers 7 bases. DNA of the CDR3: TGTGCCAGCAGATCGGACAGGACCACGAACACCGGGGAGCTGTTTTTT. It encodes CASRSDRTTNTGELFF.